The TCR beta chain described here comes from a study of blood T cell repertoires in COVID-19. Overall study context: The United States, Italy and Spain were the sources of the acute and convalescent COVID-19 samples. In each case, the material was cDNA or gDNA derived from T cells, B-cell-depleted T cells, or PBMCs.

Between the trimmed V and J ends, which lost 10 bases and 4 bases, there was a span of 18 bases. CDR1 is SNHLY, CDR2 FYNNEI, per germline. CDR3 size: 14 residues. Authors' data handling: Counts of nucleated cells, estimated from reference gene primer amplification, were obtained. Sequencing used immunoSEQ multiplex PCR; TCRdb keeps in-frame clones, though not all of them. For V, J and clone size, that table is used; D and trimming come from the DNA. Seen here are some 320,000 clones, approximately 89% observed once, and the top ten hold over 6%. The sequenced sample consisted of peripheral blood. This chain joins TRBV2 and TRBJ2-3, with a possible D match to TRBD2 (6 bases). This sequence originates from a woman in her twenties or thirties who had recovered from COVID-19. CDR3 sequence: CATTTSFGADTQYF. The CDR3 DNA reads as TGTGCCACCACGACTAGTTTTGGCGCAGATACGCAGTATTTT.